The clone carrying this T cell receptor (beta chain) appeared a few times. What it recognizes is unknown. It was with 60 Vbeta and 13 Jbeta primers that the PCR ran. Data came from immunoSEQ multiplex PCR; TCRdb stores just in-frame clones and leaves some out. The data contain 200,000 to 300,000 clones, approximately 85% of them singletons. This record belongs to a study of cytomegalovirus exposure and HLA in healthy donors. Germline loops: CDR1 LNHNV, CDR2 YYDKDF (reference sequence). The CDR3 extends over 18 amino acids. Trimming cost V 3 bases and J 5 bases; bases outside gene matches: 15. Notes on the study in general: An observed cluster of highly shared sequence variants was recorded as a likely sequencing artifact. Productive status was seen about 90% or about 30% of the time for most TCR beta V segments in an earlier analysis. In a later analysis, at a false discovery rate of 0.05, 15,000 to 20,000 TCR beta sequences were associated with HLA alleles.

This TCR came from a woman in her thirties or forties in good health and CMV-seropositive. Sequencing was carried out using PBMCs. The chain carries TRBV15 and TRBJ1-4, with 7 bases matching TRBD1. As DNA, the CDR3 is TGTGCCACCAGCAGCACCGAGACTACCGGGACAGAAAATGAAAAACTGTTTTTT. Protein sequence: CATSSTETTGTENEKLFF. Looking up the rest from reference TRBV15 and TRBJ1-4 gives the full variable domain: DAMVIQNPRYQVTQFGKPVTLSCSQTLNHNVMYWYQQKSSQAPKLLFHYYDKDFNNEADTPDNFQSRRPNTSFCFLDIRSPGLGDTAMYLCATSSTETTGTENEKLFFGSGTQLSVL.